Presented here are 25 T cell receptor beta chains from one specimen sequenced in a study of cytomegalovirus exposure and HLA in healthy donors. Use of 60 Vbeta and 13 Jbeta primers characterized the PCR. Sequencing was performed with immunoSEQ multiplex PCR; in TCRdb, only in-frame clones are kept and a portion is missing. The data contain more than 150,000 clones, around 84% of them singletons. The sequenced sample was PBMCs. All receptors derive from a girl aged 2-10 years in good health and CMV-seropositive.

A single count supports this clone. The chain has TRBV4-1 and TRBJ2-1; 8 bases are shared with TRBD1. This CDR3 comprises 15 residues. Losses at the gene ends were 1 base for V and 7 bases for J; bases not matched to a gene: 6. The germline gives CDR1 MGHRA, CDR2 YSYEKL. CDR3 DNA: TGCGCCAGCAGCCAAGGGACAGGGAAAGAAAATGAGCAGTTCTTC. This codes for CASSQGTGKENEQFF.

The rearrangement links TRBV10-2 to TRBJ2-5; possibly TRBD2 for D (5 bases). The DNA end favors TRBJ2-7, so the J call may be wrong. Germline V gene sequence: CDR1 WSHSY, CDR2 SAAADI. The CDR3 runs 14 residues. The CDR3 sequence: CASSESRAAHEQYF. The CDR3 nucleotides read TGCGCCAGCAGTGAGTCGCGGGCTGCCCACGAGCAGTACTTC.

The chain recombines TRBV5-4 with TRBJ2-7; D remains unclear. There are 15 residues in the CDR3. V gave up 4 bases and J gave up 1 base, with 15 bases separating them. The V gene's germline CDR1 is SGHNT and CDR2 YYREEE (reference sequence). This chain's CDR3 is CASSPELSSSYEQYF. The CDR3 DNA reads TGTGCCAGCAGCCCAGAACTATCATCATCCTACGAGCAGTACTTC.

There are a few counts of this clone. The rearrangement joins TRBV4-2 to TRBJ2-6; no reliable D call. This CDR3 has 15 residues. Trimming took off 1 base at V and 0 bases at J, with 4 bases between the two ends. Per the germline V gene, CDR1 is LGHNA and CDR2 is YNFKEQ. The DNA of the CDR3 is TGTGCCAGCAGCCAAGCTCCCTCTGGGGCCAACGTCCTGACTTTC. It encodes CASSQAPSGANVLTF.

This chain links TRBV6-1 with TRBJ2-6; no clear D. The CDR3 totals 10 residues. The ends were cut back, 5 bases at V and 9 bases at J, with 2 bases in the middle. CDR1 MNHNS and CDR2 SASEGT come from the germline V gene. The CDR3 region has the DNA TGTGCCAGCAGTCTCAACGTCCTGACTTTC. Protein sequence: CASSLNVLTF.

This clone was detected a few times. The CDR3 bases are TGTGCCAGCAGTCGGACTAGCGGGGAGTACGAGCAGTACTTC. Translating it yields CASSRTSGEYEQYF. The chain is built from TRBV6-1 and TRBJ2-7; 12 bases agree with TRBD2. The V and J ends lost 5 bases and 4 bases, in that order; junction bases with no gene match: 3. This CDR3 spans 14 amino acids. The germline V gene has CDR1 MNHNS and CDR2 SASEGT.

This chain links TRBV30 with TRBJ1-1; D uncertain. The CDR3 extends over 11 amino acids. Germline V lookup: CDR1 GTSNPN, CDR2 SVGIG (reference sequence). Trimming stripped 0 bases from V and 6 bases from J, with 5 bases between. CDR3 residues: CAWSVEPEAFF. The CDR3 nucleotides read TGTGCCTGGAGTGTGGAGCCTGAAGCTTTCTTT.

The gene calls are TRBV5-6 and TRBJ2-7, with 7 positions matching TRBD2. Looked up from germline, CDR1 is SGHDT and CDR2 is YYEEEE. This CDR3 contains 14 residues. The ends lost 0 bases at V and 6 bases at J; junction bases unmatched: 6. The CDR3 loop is CASSLGGSVFEQYF. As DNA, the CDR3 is TGTGCCAGCAGCTTGGGCGGGAGTGTCTTCGAGCAGTACTTC.

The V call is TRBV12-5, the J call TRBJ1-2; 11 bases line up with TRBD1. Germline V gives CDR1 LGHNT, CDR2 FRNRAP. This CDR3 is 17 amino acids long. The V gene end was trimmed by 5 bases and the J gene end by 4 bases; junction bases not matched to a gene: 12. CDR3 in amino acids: CASGPTFRTGGPYGYTF. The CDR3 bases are TGTGCTAGTGGTCCGACGTTTAGGACAGGGGGCCCCTATGGCTACACCTTC.

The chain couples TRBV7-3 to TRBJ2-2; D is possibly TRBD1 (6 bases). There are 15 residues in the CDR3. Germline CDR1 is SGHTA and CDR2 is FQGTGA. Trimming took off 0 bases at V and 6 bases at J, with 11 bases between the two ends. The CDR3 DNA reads TGTGCCAGCAGCTTAACGGGGGCGCAGGCCGGGGAGCTGTTTTTT. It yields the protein CASSLTGAQAGELFF.

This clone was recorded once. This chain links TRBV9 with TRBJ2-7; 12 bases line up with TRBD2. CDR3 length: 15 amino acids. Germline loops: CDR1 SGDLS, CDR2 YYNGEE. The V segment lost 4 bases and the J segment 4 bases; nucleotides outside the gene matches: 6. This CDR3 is CASSRRLAGEYEQYF. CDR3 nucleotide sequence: TGTGCCAGCAGCAGACGACTAGCGGGGGAGTACGAGCAGTACTTC.

CDR3 in DNA: TGCGCCAGCAGCTTGGGAATTCTAGCGGCTCACTACAATGAGCAGTTCTTC. This encodes CASSLGILAAHYNEQFF. The rearrangement joins TRBV5-1 to TRBJ2-1; 7 nucleotides align to TRBD2. Germline CDR1 SGHRS, CDR2 YFSETQ. The CDR3 spans 17 residues. After removal of 0 bases from V and 3 bases from J, the junction contained 9 bases not matched to a gene.

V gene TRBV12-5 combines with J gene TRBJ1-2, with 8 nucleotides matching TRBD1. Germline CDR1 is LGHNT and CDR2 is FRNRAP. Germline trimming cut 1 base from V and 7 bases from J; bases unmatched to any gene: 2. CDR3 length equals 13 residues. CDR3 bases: TGTGCTAGTGGTTTGGCGACAGGGGCTGGCTACACCTTC. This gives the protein CASGLATGAGYTF.

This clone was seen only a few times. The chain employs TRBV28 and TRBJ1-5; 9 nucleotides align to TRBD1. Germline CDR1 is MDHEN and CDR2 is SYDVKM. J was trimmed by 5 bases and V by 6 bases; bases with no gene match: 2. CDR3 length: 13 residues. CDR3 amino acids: CASRQGADQPQHF. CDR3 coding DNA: TGTGCCAGCAGACAGGGGGCTGATCAGCCCCAGCATTTT.

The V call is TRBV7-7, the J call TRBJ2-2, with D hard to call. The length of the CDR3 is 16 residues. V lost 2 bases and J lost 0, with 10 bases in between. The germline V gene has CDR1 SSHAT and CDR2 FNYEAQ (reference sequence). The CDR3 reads CASSLSDIANTGELFF. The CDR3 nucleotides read TGTGCCAGCAGCTTATCTGACATAGCGAACACCGGGGAGCTGTTTTTT.

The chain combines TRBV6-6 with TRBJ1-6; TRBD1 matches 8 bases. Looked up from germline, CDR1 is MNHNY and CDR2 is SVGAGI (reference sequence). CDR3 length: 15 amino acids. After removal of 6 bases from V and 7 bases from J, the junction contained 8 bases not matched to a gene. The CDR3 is CASRSHNRGNSPLHF. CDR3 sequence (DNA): TGTGCCAGCAGGTCCCATAACAGGGGGAATTCACCCCTCCACTTT.

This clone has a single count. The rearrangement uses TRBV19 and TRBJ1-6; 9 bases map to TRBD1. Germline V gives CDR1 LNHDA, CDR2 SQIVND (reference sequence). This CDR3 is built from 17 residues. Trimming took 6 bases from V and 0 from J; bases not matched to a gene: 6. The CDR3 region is CASRQKGQGSYNSPLHF. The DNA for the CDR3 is TGTGCCAGTAGACAGAAGGGACAGGGCTCCTATAATTCACCCCTCCACTTT. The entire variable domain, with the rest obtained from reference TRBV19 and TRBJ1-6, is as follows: DGGITQSPKYLFRKEGQNVTLSCEQNLNHDAMYWYRQDPGQGLRLIYYSQIVNDFQKGDIAEGYSVSREKKESFPLTVTSAQKNPTAFYLCASRQKGQGSYNSPLHFGNGTRLTVT.

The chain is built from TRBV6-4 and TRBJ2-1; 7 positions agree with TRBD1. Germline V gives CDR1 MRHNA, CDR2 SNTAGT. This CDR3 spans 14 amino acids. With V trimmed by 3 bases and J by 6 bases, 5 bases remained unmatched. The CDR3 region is CASSEGGASNEQFF. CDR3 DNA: TGTGCCAGCAGTGAAGGGGGCGCCTCCAATGAGCAGTTCTTC.

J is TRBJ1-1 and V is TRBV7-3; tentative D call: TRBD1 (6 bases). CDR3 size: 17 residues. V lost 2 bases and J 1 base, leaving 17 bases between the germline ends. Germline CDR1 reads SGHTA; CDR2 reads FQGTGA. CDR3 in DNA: TGTGCCAGCAGCTTAGACGGGTTGCGGGGGGCGAACACTGAAGCTTTCTTT. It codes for CASSLDGLRGANTEAFF.

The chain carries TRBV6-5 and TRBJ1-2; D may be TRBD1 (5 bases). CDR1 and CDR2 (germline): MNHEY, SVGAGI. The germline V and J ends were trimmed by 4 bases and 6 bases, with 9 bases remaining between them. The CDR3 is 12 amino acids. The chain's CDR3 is CASSWGGDGYTF. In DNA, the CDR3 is TGTGCCAGCAGTTGGGGGGGAGATGGCTACACCTTC.

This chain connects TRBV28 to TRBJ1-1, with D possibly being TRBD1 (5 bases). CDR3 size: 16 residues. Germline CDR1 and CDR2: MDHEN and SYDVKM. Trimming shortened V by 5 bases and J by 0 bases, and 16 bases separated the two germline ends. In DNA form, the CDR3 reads TGTGCCAGCAGTGCCCCAGGAAAGGGGCTGAACACTGAAGCTTTCTTT. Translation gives CASSAPGKGLNTEAFF.

The DNA for the CDR3 is TGTGCCAGCTCACCGGACACCGAGGCTGAAGCTTTCTTT. Its protein product is CASSPDTEAEAFF. V is TRBV18 and J is TRBJ1-1, with D tentatively TRBD1 (5 bases). V lost 3 bases, J lost 6 bases, and 11 bases lay in between. The germline CDR1 and CDR2 sequences are KGHSH and LQKENI. The CDR3 has 13 amino acids.

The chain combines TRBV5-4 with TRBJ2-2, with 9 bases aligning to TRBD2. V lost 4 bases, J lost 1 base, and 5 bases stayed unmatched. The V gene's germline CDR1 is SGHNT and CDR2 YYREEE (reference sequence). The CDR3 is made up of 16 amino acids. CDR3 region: CASSPSSGMNTGELFF. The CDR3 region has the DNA TGTGCCAGCAGCCCATCTAGCGGGATGAACACCGGGGAGCTGTTTTTT.

CDR3: CASSFGSGYTF. CDR3 bases: TGTGCCAGCAGCTTCGGTAGTGGCTACACCTTC. The V and J genes are TRBV5-4 and TRBJ1-2; D ambiguous. V lost 2 bases and J 7 bases, leaving 6 bases between the germline ends. The CDR3 spans 11 residues. Germline V gene data show CDR1 as SGHNT and CDR2 as YYREEE (reference sequence).

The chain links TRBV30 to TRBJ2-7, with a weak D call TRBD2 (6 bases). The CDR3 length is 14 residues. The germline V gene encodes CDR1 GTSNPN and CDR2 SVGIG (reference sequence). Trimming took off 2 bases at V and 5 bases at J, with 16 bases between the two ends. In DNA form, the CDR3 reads TGTGCCTGGAGTCCCCTGGGACTCCTCGACGAGCAGTACTTC. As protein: CAWSPLGLLDEQYF.